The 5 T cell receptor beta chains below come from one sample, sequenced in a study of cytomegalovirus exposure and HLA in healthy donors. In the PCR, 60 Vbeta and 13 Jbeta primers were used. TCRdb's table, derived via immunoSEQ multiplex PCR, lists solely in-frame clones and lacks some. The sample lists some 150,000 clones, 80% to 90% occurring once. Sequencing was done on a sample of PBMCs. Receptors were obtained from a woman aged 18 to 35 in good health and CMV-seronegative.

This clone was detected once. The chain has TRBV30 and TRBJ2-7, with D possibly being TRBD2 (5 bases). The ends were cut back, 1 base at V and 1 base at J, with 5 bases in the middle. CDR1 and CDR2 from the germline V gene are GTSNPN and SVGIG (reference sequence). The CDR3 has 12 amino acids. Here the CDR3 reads CAWSGGSYEQYF. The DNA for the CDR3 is TGTGCCTGGAGTGGAGGGTCCTACGAGCAGTACTTC.

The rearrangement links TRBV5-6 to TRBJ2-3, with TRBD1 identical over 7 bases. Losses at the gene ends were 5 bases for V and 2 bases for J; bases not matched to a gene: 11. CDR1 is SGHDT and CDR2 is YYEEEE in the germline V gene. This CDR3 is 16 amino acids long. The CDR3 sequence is CASSSVGGGNTDTQYF. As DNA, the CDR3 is TGTGCCAGCAGTTCTGTAGGGGGCGGAAACACAGATACGCAGTATTTT.

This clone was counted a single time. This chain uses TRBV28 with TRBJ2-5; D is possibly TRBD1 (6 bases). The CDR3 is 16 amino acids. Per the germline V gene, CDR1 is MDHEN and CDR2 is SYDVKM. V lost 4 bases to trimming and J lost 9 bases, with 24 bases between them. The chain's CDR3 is CASSSLKVTTQGSQYF. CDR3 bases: TGTGCCAGCAGTTCCCTGAAAGTGACTACCCAGGGGTCCCAGTACTTC. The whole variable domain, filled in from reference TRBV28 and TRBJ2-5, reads DVKVTQSSRYLVKRTGEKVFLECVQDMDHENMFWYRQDPGLGLRLIYFSYDVKMKEKGDIPEGYSVSREKKERFSLILESASTNQTSMYLCASSSLKVTTQGSQYFGPGTRLLVL.

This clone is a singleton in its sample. CDR3 in amino acids: CASSSQGVDTGELFF. The DNA for the CDR3 is TGTGCCAGCAGCTCCCAGGGGGTCGACACCGGGGAGCTGTTTTTT. The V gene is TRBV11-3, the J gene TRBJ2-2; TRBD1 agrees at 7 bases. CDR3 size: 15 residues. Unmatched junction bases numbered 5, after V lost 4 bases and J lost 3 bases. Germline V gene lookup returns CDR1 SGHNT and CDR2 YENEEA.

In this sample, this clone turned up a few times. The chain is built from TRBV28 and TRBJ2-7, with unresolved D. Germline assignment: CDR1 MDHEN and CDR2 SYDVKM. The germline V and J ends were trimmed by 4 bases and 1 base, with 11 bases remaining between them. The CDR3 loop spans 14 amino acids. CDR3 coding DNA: TGTGCCAGCAGTTCCCCTACTCTATCCTACGAGCAGTACTTC. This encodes CASSSPTLSYEQYF.